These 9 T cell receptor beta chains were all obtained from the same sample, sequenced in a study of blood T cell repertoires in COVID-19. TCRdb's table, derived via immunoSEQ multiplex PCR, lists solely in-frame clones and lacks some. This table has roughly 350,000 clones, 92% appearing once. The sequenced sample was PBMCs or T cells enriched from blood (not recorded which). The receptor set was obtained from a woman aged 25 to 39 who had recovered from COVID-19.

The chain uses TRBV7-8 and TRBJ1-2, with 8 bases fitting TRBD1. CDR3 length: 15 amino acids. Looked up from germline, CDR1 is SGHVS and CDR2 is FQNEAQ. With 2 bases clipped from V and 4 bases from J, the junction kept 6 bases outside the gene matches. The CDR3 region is CASSLTGTGPYGYTF. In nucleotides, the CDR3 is TGTGCCAGCAGCTTAACCGGGACAGGACCCTATGGCTACACCTTC.

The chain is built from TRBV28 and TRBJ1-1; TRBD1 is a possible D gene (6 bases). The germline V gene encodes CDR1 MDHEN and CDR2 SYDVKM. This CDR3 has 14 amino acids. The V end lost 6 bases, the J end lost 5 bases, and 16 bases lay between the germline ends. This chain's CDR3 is CASSPVGAQTEAFF. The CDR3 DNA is TGTGCCAGCAGCCCCGTGGGGGCGCAGACTGAAGCTTTCTTT.

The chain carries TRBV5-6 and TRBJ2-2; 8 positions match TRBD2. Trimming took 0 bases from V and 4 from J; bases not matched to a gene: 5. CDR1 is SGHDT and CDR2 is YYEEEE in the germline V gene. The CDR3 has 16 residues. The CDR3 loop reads CASSLERGQATGELFF. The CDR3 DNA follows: TGTGCCAGCAGCTTGGAGCGGGGGCAAGCCACCGGGGAGCTGTTTTTT.

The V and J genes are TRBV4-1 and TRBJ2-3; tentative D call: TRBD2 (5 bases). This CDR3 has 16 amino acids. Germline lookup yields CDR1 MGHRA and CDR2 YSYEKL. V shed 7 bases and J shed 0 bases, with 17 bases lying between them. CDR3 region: CASTWVAGASTDTQYF. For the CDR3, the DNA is TGCGCCAGCACCTGGGTGGCGGGCGCCAGCACAGATACGCAGTATTTT.

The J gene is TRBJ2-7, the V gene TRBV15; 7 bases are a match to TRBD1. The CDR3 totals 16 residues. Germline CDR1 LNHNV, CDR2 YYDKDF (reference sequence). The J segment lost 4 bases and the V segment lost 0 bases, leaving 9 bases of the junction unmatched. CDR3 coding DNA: TGTGCCACCAGCAGAGATTTCGAGACAGGGTTGTACGAGCAGTACTTC. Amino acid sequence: CATSRDFETGLYEQYF. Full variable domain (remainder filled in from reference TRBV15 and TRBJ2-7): DAMVIQNPRYQVTQFGKPVTLSCSQTLNHNVMYWYQQKSSQAPKLLFHYYDKDFNNEADTPDNFQSRRPNTSFCFLDIRSPGLGDTAMYLCATSRDFETGLYEQYFGPGTRLTVT.

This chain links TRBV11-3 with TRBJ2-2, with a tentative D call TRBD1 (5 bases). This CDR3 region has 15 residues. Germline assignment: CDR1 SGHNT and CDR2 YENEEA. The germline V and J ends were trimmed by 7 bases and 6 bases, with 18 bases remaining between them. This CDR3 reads CASTEGDGYAGELFF. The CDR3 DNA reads TGTGCCAGCACCGAAGGGGATGGCTACGCCGGGGAGCTGTTTTTT.

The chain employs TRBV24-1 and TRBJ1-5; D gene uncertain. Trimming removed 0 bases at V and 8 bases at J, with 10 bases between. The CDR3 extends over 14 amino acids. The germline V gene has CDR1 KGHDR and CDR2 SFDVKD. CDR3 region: CATSDLESFKPQHF. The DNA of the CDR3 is TGTGCCACCAGTGATTTGGAGAGTTTCAAGCCCCAGCATTTT.

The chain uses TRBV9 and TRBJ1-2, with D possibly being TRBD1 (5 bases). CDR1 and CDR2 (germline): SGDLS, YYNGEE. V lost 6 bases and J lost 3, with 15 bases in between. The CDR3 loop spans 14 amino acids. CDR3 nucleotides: TGTGCCAGCACCAGGGAAATTGGAGACTATGGCTACACCTTC. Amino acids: CASTREIGDYGYTF.

DNA of the CDR3: TGTGCCAGCAGTAAGGGACTAGCGACCTACAATGAGCAGTTCTTC. It yields the protein CASSKGLATYNEQFF. The chain has TRBV6-5 and TRBJ2-1; TRBD2 agrees at 10 bases. The CDR3 extends over 15 amino acids. V lost 5 bases and J lost 2; bases outside the gene matches: 3. Germline loops: CDR1 MNHEY, CDR2 SVGAGI.